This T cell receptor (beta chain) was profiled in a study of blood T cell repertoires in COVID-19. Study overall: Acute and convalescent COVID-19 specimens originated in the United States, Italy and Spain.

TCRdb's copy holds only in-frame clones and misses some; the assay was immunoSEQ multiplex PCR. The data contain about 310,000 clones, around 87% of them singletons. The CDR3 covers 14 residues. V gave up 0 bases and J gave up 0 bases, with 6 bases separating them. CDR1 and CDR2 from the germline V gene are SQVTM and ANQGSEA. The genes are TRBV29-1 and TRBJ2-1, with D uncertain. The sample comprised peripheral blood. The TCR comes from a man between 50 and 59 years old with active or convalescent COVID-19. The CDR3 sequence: CSVEEQSSYNEQFF. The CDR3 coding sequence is TGCAGCGTTGAAGAACAGAGCTCCTACAATGAGCAGTTCTTC.